Detailed here is one T cell receptor (beta chain). Antigen specificity is unknown. TCRdb reanalysed the RT-PCR reads using MiXCR and keeps one entry per CDR3 protein. The sample gives 600,000 to 700,000 distinct CDR3 sequences, 14% of which show up once; 6.5% to 8% is in the top ten. CDR3 length: 14 residues. V lost 4 bases to trimming and J lost 2 bases, with 11 bases between them. From germline, CDR1 is SGHDT and CDR2 YYEEEE. This specimen comes from a study of response to subunit inactivated influenza vaccine. Study-level findings and limits: Authors suggested that a seasonal influenza vaccination recruits few new T cells each time.

The sequenced sample was PBMCs from blood, obtained 14 to 15 days before vaccination. The TCR sequence derives from a man aged 45-65 years who received an inactivated influenza vaccine. The chain couples TRBV5-6 to TRBJ2-3, with a tentative D call TRBD1 (6 bases). The CDR3 spells CASSPRTATDTQYF. CDR3 DNA: TGTGCCAGCAGCCCGAGGACAGCCACAGATACGCAGTATTTT.